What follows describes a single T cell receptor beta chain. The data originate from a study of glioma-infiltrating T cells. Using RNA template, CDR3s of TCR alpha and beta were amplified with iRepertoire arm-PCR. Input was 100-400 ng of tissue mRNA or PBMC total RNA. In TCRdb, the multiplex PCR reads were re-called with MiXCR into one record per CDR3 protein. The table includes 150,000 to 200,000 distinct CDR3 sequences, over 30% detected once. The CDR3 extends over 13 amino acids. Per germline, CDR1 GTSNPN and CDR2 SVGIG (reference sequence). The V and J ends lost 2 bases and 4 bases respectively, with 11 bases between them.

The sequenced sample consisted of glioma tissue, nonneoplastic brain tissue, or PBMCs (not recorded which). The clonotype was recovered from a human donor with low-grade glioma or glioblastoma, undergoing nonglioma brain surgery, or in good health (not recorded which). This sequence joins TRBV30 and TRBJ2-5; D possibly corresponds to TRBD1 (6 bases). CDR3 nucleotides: TGTGCCTGGAGTCTACAGGGCCCAGAGACCCAGTACTTC. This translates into CAWSLQGPETQYF. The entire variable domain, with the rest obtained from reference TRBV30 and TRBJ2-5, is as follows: SQTIHQWPATLVQPVGSPLSLECTVEGTSNPNLYWYRQAAGRGLQLLFYSVGIGQISSEVPQNLSASRPQDRQFILSSKKLLLSDSGFYLCAWSLQGPETQYFGPGTRLLVL.